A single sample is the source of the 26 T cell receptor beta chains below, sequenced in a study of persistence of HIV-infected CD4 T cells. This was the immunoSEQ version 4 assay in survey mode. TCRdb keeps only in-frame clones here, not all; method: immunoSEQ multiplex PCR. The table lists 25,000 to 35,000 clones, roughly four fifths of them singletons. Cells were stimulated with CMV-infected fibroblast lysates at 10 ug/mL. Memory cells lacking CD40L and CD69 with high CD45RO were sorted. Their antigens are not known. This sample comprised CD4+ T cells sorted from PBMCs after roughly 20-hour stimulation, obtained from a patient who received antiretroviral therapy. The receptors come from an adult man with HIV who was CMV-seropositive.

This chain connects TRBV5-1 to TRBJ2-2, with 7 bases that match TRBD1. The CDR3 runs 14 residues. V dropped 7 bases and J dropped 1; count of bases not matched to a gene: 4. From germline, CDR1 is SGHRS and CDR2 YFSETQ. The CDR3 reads CASYRDRNTGELFF. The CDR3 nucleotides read TGCGCCAGCTACCGGGACAGGAACACCGGGGAGCTGTTTTTT. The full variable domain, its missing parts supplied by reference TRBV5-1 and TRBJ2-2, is KAGVTQTPRYLIKTRGQQVTLSCSPISGHRSVSWYQQTPGQGLQFLFEYFSETQRNKGNFPGRFSGRQFSNSRSEMNVSTLELGDSALYLCASYRDRNTGELFFGEGSRLTVL.

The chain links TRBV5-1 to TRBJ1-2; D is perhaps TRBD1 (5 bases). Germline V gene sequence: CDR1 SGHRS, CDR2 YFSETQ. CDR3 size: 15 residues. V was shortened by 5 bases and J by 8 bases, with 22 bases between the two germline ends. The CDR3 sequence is CASREIGGSEDGYTF. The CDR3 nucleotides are TGCGCCAGCAGGGAGATCGGGGGTTCCGAGGACGGCTACACCTTC.

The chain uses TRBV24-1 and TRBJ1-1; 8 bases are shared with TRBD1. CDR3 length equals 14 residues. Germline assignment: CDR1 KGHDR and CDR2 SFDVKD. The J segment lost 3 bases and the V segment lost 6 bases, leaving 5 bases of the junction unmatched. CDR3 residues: CATSRGDRYTEAFF. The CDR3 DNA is TGTGCCACCAGTCGCGGGGACAGGTACACTGAAGCTTTCTTT.

This CDR3 is CASSTSRTANTEAFF. In nucleotides, the CDR3 is TGTGCCAGCAGTACCTCTCGGACGGCGAACACTGAAGCTTTCTTT. This sequence joins TRBV6-2 or TRBV6-3 and TRBJ1-1; D unresolved. V was clipped by 5 bases and J by 1 base, with 14 bases between them. The CDR3 covers 15 residues. The germline CDR1 and CDR2 sequences are MNHEY and SVGEGT.

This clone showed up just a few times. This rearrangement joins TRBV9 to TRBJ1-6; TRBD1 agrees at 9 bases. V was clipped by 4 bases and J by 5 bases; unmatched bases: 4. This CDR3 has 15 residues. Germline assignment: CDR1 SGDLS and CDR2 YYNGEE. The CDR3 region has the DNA TGTGCCAGCAGCCTCCGGACAGGGGATAATTCACCCCTCCACTTT. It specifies CASSLRTGDNSPLHF.

CDR3 loop: CASSLRGQGRDEQYF. The CDR3 nucleotides are TGCGCCAGCAGCTTGAGAGGCCAGGGAAGAGACGAGCAGTACTTC. The rearrangement links TRBV5-1 to TRBJ2-7; D might be TRBD1 (5 bases). The CDR3 loop spans 15 amino acids. Per the germline V gene, CDR1 is SGHRS and CDR2 is YFSETQ. Trimming stripped 1 base from V and 5 bases from J, with 16 bases between.

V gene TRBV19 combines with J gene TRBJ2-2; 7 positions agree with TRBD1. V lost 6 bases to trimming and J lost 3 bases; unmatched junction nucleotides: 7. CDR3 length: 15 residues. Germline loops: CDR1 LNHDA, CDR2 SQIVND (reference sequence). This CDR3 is CASRFDRADTGELFF. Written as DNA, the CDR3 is TGTGCCAGTAGGTTTGACAGGGCTGACACCGGGGAGCTGTTTTTT.

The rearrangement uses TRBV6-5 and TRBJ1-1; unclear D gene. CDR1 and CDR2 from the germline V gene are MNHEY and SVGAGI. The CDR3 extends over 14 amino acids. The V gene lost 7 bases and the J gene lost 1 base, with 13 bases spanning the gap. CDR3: CASTALAGNTEAFF. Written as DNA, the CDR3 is TGTGCCAGCACCGCACTCGCGGGGAACACTGAAGCTTTCTTT.

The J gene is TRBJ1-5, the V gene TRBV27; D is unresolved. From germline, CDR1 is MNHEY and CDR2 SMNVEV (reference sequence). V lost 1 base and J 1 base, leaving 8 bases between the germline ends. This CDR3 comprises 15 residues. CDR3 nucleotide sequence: TGTGCCAGCAGTTTATTCGCGAGAAGCAATCAGCCCCAGCATTTT. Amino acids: CASSLFARSNQPQHF.

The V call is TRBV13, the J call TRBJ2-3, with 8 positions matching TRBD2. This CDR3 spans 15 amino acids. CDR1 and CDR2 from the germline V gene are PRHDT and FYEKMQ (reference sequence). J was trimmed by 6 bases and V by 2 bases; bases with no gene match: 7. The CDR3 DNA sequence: TGTGCCAGCAGCTTACGAGCGGGGGCGGCGGATACGCAGTATTTT. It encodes CASSLRAGAADTQYF.

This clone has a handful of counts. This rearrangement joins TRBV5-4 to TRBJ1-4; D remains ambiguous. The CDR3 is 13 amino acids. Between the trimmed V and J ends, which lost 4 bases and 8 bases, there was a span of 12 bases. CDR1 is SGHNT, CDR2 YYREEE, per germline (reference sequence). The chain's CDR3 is CASSLSLGEKLFF. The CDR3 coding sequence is TGTGCCAGCAGCCTTTCGCTCGGGGAAAAACTGTTTTTT.

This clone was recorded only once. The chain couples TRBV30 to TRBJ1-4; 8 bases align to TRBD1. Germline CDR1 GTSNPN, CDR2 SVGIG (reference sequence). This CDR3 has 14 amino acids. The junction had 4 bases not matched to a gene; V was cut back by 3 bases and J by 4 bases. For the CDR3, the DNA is TGTGCCTGGAGGGAGGACAGGGATAATGAAAAACTGTTTTTT. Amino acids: CAWREDRDNEKLFF.

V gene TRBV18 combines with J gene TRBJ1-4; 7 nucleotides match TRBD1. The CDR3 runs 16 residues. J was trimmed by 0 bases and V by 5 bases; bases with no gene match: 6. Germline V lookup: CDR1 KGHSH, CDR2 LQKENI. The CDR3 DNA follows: TGTGCCAGCTCATCGCGACAGGGAGCAACTAATGAAAAACTGTTTTTT. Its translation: CASSSRQGATNEKLFF.

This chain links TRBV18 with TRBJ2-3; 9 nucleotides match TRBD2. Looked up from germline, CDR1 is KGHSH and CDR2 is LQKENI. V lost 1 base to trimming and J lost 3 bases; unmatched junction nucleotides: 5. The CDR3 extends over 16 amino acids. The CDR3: CASSPRGSGGTDTQYF. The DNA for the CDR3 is TGTGCCAGCTCACCACGGGGTAGCGGGGGAACAGATACGCAGTATTTT.

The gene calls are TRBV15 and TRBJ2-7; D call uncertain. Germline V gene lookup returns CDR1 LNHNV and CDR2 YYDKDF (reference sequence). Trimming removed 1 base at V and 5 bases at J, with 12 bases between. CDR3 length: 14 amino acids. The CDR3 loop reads CATSRGVGPNEQYF. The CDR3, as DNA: TGTGCCACCAGCAGAGGCGTGGGTCCAAACGAGCAGTACTTC.

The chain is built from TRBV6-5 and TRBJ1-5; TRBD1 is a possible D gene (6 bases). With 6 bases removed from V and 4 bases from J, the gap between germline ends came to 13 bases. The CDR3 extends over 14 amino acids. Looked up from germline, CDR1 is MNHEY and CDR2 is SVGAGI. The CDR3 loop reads CASSQGMGNQPQHF. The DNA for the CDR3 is TGTGCCAGCAGCCAGGGGATGGGGAATCAGCCCCAGCATTTT.

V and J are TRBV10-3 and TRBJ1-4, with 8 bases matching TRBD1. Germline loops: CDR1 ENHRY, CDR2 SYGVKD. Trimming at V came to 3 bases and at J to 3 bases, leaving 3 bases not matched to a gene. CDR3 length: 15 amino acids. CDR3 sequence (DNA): TGTGCCATCAGTGACGCGGGACAGGCTAATGAAAAACTGTTTTTT. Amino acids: CAISDAGQANEKLFF.

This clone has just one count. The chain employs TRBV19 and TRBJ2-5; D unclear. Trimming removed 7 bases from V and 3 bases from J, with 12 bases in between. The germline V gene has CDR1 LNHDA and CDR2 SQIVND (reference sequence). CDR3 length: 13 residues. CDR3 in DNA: TGTGCCAGTATTCGAGGCAAAAAAGAGACCCAGTACTTC. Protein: CASIRGKKETQYF.

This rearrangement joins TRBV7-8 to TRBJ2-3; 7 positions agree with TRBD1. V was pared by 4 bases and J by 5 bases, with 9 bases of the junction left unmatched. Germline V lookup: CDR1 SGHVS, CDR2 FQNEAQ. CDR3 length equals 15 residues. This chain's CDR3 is CASSSSDRSIDTQYF. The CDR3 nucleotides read TGTGCCAGCAGCTCATCGGACAGGTCCATAGATACGCAGTATTTT.

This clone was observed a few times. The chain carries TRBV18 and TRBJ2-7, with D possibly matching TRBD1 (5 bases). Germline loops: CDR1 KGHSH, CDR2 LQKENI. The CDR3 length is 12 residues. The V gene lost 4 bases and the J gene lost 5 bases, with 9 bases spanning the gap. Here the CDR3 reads CASSRTSHEQYF. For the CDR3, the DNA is TGTGCCAGCTCACGGACAAGCCACGAGCAGTACTTC.

In DNA form, the CDR3 reads TGTGCCAGCAGCCCCCCGGGCTGGGACTACAATGAGCAGTTCTTC. This sequence encodes CASSPPGWDYNEQFF. The chain is built from TRBV5-4 and TRBJ2-1; no clear D. V lost 4 bases to trimming and J lost 3 bases, with 14 bases between them. Germline CDR1 SGHNT, CDR2 YYREEE (reference sequence). The length of the CDR3 is 15 residues.

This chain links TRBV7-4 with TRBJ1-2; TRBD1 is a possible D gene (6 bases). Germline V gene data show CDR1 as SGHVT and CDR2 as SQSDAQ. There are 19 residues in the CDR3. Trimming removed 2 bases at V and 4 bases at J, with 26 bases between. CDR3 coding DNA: TGTGCCAGCAGCTTACGAGGGTTAGGGGGAAACTATGAACGCTATGGCTACACCTTC. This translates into CASSLRGLGGNYERYGYTF. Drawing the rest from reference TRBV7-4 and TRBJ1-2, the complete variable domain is GAGVSQSPRYKVAKRGRDVALRCDSISGHVTLYWYRQTLGQGSEVLTYSQSDAQRDKSGRPSGRFSAERPERSVSTLKIQRTEQGDSAVYLCASSLRGLGGNYERYGYTFGSGTRLTVV.

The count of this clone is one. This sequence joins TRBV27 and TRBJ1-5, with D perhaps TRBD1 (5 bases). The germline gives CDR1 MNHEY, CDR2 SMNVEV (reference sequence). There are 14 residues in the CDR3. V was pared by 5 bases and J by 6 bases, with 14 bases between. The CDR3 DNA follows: TGTGCCAGCAGTCCCCGGGGCTATGGTCAGCCCCAGCATTTT. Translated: CASSPRGYGQPQHF.

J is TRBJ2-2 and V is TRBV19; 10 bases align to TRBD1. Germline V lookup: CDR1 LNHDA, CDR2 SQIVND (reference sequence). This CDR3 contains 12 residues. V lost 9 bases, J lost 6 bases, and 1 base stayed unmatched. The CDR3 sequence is CARTGGAGELFF. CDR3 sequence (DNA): TGTGCCAGGACAGGGGGCGCCGGGGAGCTGTTTTTT.

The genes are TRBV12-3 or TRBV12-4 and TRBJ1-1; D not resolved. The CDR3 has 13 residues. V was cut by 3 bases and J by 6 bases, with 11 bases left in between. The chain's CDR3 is CASSFQVWAEAFF. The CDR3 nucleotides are TGTGCCAGCAGTTTTCAGGTATGGGCTGAAGCTTTCTTT.

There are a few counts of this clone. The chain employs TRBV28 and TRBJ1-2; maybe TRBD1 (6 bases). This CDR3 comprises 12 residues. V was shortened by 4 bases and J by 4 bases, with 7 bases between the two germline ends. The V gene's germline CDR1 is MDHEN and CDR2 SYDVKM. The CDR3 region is CASSYRAYGYTF. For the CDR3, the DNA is TGTGCCAGCAGTTACAGGGCCTATGGCTACACCTTC.